The 11 T cell receptor beta chains below were found in one sample sequenced in a study of shared T cell receptors in the human thymus. Produced via immunoSEQ multiplex PCR; TCRdb's table is partial and in-frame only. The sample yields approximately 400,000 clones, roughly 94% seen once. The sequenced material came from thymocytes. The origin of the receptors is a human donor.

The chain employs TRBV6-5 and TRBJ2-1; D may match TRBD1 or TRBD2 (5 bases each). The CDR3 extends over 14 amino acids. Germline loops: CDR1 MNHEY, CDR2 SVGAGI. Trimming shortened V by 6 bases and J by 6 bases, and 15 bases separated the two germline ends. CDR3 residues: CASRTPPGGNEQFF. The CDR3 DNA is TGTGCCAGCAGAACCCCCCCTGGGGGCAATGAGCAGTTCTTC.

CDR3 sequence reads: CAWPGTGTEYTEAFF. The CDR3 bases are TGTGCCTGGCCTGGAACCGGGACAGAATACACTGAAGCTTTCTTT. This rearrangement joins TRBV30 to TRBJ1-1; 7 bases fit TRBD1. V was clipped by 5 bases and J by 3 bases; unmatched bases: 12. The CDR3 extends over 15 amino acids. Germline V gives CDR1 GTSNPN, CDR2 SVGIG (reference sequence). Variable domain in full (rest from reference TRBV30 and TRBJ1-1): SQTIHQWPATLVQPVGSPLSLECTVEGTSNPNLYWYRQAAGRGLQLLFYSVGIGQISSEVPQNLSASRPQDRQFILSSKKLLLSDSGFYLCAWPGTGTEYTEAFFGQGTRLTVV.

J is TRBJ2-2 and V is TRBV7-9, with 13 nucleotides matching TRBD2. Trimming took 1 base from V and 1 from J; bases not matched to a gene: 3. The CDR3 contains 18 residues. The germline V gene has CDR1 SEHNR and CDR2 FQNEAQ (reference sequence). CDR3 sequence reads: CASSLVGLAGLNTGELFF. CDR3 bases: TGTGCCAGCAGCTTAGTGGGACTAGCGGGACTGAACACCGGGGAGCTGTTTTTT.

This CDR3 is CASSPQKTGVGYTF. The CDR3 DNA sequence: TGTGCCAGCAGTCCCCAGAAGACAGGGGTGGGCTACACCTTC. The chain links TRBV27 to TRBJ1-2; 8 bases match TRBD1. After removal of 5 bases from V and 8 bases from J, the junction contained 10 bases not matched to a gene. CDR1 and CDR2 from the germline V gene are MNHEY and SMNVEV (reference sequence). The CDR3 covers 14 residues.

This chain links TRBV5-6 with TRBJ1-2, with D possibly being TRBD1 (5 bases). The CDR3 is 16 amino acids. Germline V gene lookup returns CDR1 SGHDT and CDR2 YYEEEE. V lost 5 bases, J lost 5 bases, and 22 bases lay in between. CDR3 protein: CASSLWPGPSSYGYTF. In DNA form, the CDR3 reads TGTGCCAGCAGTTTGTGGCCGGGGCCAAGCTCTTATGGCTACACCTTC. The full variable domain, with the rest looked up from reference TRBV5-6 and TRBJ1-2, is DAGVTQSPTHLIKTRGQQVTLRCSPKSGHDTVSWYQQALGQGPQFIFQYYEEEERQRGNFPDRFSGHQFPNYSSELNVNALLLGDSALYLCASSLWPGPSSYGYTFGSGTRLTVV.

This clone showed up just a few times. The CDR3 DNA sequence: TGTGCCAGCAGCCAAGATAACTGGAGAACTGAAGCTTTCTTT. Translation: CASSQDNWRTEAFF. This rearrangement joins TRBV14 to TRBJ1-1; D gene unclear. Trimming removed 0 bases at V and 5 bases at J, with 10 bases between. The germline gives CDR1 SGHDN, CDR2 FVKESK. The CDR3 runs 14 residues.

The V and J genes are TRBV23-1 and TRBJ2-3; 8 positions agree with TRBD1. TRBV23-1 falls under the ORF class, with uncertain function. The CDR3 contains 13 residues. The CDR3 loop reads CTTRDRFTDTQYF. The CDR3 DNA reads as TGCACCACCCGGGACAGGTTCACAGATACGCAGTATTTT.

The chain combines TRBV7-9 with TRBJ1-2; D is undetermined. Deletions cut 4 bases from V and 8 bases from J, with 17 bases between. Germline loops: CDR1 SEHNR, CDR2 FQNEAQ (reference sequence). This CDR3 is 14 amino acids long. Here the CDR3 reads CASSSPRDRTGYTF. The DNA for the CDR3 is TGTGCCAGCAGCTCCCCCCGTGACCGCACGGGCTACACCTTC.

The chain links TRBV5-4 to TRBJ2-3, with unresolved D. Germline V lookup: CDR1 SGHNT, CDR2 YYREEE (reference sequence). The CDR3 has 15 amino acids. V was trimmed by 0 bases and J by 4 bases, leaving 12 bases between them. CDR3 loop: CASSLDPVIPDTQYF. The CDR3 region has the DNA TGTGCCAGCAGCTTGGACCCGGTCATCCCAGATACGCAGTATTTT.

This chain joins TRBV5-1 and TRBJ2-7; TRBD1 is a possible D gene (5 bases). The germline V gene encodes CDR1 SGHRS and CDR2 YFSETQ. The CDR3 is 18 residues long. The ends were cut back, 3 bases at V and 0 bases at J, with 22 bases in the middle. CDR3 bases: TGCGCCAGCAGCTGGGGCCCTTGGGGCCATACCCCCTCCTACGAGCAGTACTTC. It yields the protein CASSWGPWGHTPSYEQYF.

The J gene is TRBJ2-5, the V gene TRBV10-1; 7 bases are shared with TRBD2. Germline-derived CDR1 and CDR2 are WNHNN and SYGVQD (reference sequence). J gave up 4 bases and V 0 bases, and 11 bases lay outside the gene matches. The CDR3 is made up of 17 amino acids. CDR3 nucleotides: TGCGCCAGCAGTGAGTCAATGGGGGGGACTACCCGAGAGACCCAGTACTTC. This translates into CASSESMGGTTRETQYF.